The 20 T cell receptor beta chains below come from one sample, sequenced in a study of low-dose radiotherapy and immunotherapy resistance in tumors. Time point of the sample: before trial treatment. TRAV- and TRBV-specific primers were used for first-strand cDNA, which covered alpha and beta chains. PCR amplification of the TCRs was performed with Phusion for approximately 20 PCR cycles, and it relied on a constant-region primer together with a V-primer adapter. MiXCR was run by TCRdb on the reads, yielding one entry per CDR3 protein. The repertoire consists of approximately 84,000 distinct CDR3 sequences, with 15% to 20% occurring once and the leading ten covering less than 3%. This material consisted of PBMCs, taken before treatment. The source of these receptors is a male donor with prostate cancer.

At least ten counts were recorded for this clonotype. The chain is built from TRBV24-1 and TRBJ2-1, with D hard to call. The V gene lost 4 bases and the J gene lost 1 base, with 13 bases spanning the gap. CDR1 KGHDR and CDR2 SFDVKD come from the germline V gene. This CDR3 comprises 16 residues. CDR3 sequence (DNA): TGTGCCACCAGTGAGGGTAGCTTGGGGTCCTACAATGAGCAGTTCTTC. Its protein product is CATSEGSLGSYNEQFF.

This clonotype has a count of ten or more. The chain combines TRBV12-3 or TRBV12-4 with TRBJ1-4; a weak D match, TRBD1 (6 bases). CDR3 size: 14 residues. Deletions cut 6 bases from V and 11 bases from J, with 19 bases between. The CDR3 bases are TGTGCCAGCAGCACCCGGGACACCAGTTACAAACTGTTTTTT. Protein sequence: CASSTRDTSYKLFF.

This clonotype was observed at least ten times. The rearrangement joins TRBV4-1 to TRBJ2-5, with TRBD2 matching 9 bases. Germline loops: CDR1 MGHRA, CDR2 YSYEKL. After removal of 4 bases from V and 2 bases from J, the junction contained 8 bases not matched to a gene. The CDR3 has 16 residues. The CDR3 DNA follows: TGCGCCAGCAGCCCCCGCCTAGCGGGGCCTCAAGAGACCCAGTACTTC. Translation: CASSPRLAGPQETQYF.

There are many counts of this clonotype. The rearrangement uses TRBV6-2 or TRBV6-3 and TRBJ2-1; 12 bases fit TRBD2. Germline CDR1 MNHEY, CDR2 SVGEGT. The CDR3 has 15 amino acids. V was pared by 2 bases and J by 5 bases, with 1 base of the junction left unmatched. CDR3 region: CASSYLAGGDNEQFF. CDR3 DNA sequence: TGTGCCAGCAGTTACCTAGCGGGGGGGGACAATGAGCAGTTCTTC.

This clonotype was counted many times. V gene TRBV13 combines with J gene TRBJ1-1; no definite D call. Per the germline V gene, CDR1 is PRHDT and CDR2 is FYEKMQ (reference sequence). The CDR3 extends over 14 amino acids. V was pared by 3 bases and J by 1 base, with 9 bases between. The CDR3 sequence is CASSFGQSNTEAFF. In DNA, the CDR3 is TGTGCCAGCAGCTTCGGGCAATCGAACACTGAAGCTTTCTTT.

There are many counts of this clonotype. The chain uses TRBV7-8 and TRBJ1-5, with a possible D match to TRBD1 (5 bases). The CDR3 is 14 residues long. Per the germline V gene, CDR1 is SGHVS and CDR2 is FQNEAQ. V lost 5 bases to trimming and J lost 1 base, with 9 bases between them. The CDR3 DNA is TGTGCCAGCAGCCAAGACAGAAGCAATCAGCCCCAGCATTTT. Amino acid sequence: CASSQDRSNQPQHF.

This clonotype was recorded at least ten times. Here the CDR3 DNA reads TGTGCCAGCAGTTCGACCGGGACAAACCAAGAGACCCAGTACTTC. Translation gives CASSSTGTNQETQYF. The rearrangement links TRBV12-3 or TRBV12-4 to TRBJ2-5; D is possibly TRBD1 (6 bases). Deletions cut 4 bases from V and 0 bases from J, with 12 bases between. This CDR3 has 15 amino acids.

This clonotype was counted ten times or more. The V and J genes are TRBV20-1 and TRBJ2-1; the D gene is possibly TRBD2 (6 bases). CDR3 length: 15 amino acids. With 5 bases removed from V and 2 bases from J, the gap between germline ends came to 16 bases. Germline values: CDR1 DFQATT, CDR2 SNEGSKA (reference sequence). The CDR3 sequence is CSARRGGRAYNEQFF. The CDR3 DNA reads TGCAGTGCTCGGAGGGGTGGCAGAGCCTACAATGAGCAGTTCTTC.

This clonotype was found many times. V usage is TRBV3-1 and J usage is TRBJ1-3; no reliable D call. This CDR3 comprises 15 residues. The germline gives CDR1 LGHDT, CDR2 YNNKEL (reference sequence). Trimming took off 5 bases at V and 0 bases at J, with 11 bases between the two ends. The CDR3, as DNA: TGTGCCAGCAGCGCAAACATCAACTCTGGAAACACCATATATTTT. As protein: CASSANINSGNTIYF.

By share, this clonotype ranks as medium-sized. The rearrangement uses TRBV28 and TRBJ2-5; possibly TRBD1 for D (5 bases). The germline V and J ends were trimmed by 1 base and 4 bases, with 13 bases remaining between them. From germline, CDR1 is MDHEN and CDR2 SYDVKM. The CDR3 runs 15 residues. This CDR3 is CASSLSQGRVETQYF. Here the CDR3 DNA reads TGTGCCAGCAGTTTATCCCAGGGTAGGGTAGAGACCCAGTACTTC.

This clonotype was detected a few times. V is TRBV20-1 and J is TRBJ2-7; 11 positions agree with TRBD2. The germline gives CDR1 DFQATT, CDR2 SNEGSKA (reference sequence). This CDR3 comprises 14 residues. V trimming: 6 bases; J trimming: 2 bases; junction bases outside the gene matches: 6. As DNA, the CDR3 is TGCAGTGCCGTACTAGCGGGGGTTCCCTACGAGCAGTACTTC. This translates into CSAVLAGVPYEQYF.

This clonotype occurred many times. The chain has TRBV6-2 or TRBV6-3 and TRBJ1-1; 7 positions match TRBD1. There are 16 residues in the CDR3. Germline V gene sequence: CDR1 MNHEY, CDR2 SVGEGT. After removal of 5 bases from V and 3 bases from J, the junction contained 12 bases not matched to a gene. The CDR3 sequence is CASSDMAGGLYTEAFF. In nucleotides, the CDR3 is TGTGCCAGCAGTGATATGGCAGGGGGACTCTACACTGAAGCTTTCTTT.

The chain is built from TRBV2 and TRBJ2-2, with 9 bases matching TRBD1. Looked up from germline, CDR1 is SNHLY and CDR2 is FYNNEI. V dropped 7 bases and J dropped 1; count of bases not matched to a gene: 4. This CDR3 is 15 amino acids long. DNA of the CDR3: TGTGCCAGCAAGGGGGGACAGGGGAACACCGGGGAGCTGTTTTTT. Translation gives CASKGGQGNTGELFF.

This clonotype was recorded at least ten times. For the CDR3, the DNA is TGCAGTGCCACTACCGGACTAGCGGGGGGATCAGATACGCAGTATTTT. Its protein product is CSATTGLAGGSDTQYF. The chain employs TRBV20-1 and TRBJ2-3; TRBD2 matches at 14 bases. The CDR3 contains 16 residues. Germline CDR1 is DFQATT and CDR2 is SNEGSKA (reference sequence). Unmatched junction bases numbered 9, after V lost 6 bases and J lost 4 bases.

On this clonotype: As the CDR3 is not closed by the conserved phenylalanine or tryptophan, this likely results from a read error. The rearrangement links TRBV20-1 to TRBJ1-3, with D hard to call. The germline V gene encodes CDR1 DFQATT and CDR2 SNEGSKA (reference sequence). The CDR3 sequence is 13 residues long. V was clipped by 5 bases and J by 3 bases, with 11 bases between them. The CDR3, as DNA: TGCAGTGCTCGATTAGAAAATGGAAACACCATATATCTT. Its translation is CSARLENGNTIYL.

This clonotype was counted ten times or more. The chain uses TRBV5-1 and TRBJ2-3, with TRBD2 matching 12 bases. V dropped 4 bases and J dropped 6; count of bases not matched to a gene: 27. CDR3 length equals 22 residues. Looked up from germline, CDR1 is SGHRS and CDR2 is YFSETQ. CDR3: CASSPGRWLTGMTSGGADTQYF. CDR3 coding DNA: TGCGCCAGCAGCCCGGGGAGGTGGTTGACAGGGATGACTAGCGGGGGCGCGGATACGCAGTATTTT.

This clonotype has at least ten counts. In DNA, the CDR3 is TGTGCCAGCAGCTTAGGAACGGGGACTGAAGCTTTCTTT. Its translation: CASSLGTGTEAFF. The rearrangement joins TRBV7-6 to TRBJ1-1; no clear D gene. The germline gives CDR1 SGHVS, CDR2 FNYEAQ. Trimming took 1 base from V and 5 from J, leaving 8 bases between them. CDR3 size: 13 residues.

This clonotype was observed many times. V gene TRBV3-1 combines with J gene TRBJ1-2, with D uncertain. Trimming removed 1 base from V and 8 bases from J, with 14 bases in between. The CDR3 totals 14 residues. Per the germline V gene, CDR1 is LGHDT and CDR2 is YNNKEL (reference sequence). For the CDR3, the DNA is TGTGCCAGCAGCCAAGGTTTAGGACCCGACGGCTACACCTTC. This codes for CASSQGLGPDGYTF. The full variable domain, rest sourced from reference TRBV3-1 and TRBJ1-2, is DTAVSQTPKYLVTQMGNDKSIKCEQNLGHDTMYWYKQDSKKFLKIMFSYNNKELIINETVPNRFSPKSPDKAHLNLHINSLELGDSAVYFCASSQGLGPDGYTFGSGTRLTVV.

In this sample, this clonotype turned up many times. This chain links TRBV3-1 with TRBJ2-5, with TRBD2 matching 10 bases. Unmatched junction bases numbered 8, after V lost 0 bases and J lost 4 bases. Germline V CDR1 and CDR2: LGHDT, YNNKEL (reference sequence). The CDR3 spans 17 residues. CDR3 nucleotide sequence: TGTGCCAGCAGCCAAGATATGAGCGGGGGGGCCCGAGAGACCCAGTACTTC. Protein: CASSQDMSGGARETQYF.

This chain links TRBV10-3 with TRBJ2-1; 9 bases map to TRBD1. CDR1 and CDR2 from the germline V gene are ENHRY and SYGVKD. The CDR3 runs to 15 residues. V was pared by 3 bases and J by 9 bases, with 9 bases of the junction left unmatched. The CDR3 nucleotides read TGTGCCATCAGTGATCGTCAAGGACAGGGGATTGAGCAGTTCTTC. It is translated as CAISDRQGQGIEQFF.